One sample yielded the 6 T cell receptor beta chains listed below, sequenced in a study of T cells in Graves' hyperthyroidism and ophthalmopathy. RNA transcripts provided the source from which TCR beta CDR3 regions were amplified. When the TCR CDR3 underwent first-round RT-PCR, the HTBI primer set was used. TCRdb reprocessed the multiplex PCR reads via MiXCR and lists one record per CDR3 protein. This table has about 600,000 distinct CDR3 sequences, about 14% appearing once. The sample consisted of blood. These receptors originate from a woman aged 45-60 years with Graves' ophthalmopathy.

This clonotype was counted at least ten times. The CDR3 sequence: CASSLGRLDGYTF. The DNA for the CDR3 is TGTGCCAGCAGCTTAGGGCGGCTAGATGGCTACACCTTC. V usage is TRBV7-9 and J usage is TRBJ1-2, with D uncertain. The CDR3 sequence is 13 residues long. The germline CDR1 and CDR2 sequences are SEHNR and FQNEAQ (reference sequence). Between the trimmed V and J ends, which lost 1 base and 6 bases, there was a span of 9 bases.

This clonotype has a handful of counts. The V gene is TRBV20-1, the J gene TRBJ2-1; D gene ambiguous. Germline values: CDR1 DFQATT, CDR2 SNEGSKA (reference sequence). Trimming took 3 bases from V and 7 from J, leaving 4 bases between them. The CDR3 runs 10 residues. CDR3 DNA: TGCAGTGCTAGGCAGAATGAGCAGTTCTTC. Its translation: CSARQNEQFF.

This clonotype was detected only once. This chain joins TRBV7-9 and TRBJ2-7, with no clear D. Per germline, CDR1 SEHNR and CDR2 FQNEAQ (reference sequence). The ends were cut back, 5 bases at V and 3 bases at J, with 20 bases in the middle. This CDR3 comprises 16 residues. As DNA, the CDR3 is TGTGCCAGCAGCCCGCCGCACCAAGGGCTGAACTACGAGCAGTACTTC. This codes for CASSPPHQGLNYEQYF.

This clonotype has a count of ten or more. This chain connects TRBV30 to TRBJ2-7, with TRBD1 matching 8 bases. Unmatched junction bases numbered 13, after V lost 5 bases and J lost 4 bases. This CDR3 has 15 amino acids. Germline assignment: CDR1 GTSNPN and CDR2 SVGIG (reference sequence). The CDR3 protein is CAWARTGKRGYEQYF. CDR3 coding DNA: TGTGCCTGGGCCAGGACAGGGAAAAGAGGGTACGAGCAGTACTTC.

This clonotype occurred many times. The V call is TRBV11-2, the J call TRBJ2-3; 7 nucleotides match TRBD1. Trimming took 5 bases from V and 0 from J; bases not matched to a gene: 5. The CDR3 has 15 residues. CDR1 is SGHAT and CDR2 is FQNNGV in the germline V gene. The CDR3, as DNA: TGTGCCAGCAGCGCACAGGGGTTGAGCACAGATACGCAGTATTTT. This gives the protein CASSAQGLSTDTQYF.

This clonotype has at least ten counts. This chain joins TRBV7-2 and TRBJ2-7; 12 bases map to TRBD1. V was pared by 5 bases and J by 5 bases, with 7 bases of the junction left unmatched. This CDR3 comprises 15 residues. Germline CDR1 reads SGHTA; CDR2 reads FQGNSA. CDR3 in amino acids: CASSRGDRGRNEQYF. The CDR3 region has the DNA TGTGCCAGCAGCCGCGGGGACAGGGGGCGAAACGAGCAGTACTTC.